This T cell receptor beta chain appears in the sequencing data of a study of T cell repertoires in cytomegalovirus infection. Study summary: Recently described HLA-C-restricted plus well-studied HLA-B-restricted CMV epitopes were used. Evidence of both CMV infection and a matching HLA type came from public TCR beta signatures.

Remarks on this clonotype: The antigen remains undetermined.

Study conclusions and caveats: Clonotype analysis showed dominance of the ex vivo response by HLA-C-restricted CMV-specific TCR beta clonotypes.

With 6 bases removed from V and 1 base from J, the gap between germline ends came to 24 bases. The CDR3 sequence is 18 residues long. Germline CDR1 ENHRY, CDR2 SYGVKD. TCRdb ran MiXCR on the reads and lists one entry per CDR3 protein. The data hold 80,000 to 90,000 distinct CDR3 sequences, with 45% to 55% observed a single time. The chain joins TRBV10-3 to TRBJ2-5; weak D call: TRBD1 (7 bases). Specimen: CD8+ T cells from cultured PBMCs, collected from culture after CMV antigen stimulation. The receptor was isolated from a human donor in good health (CMV status not recorded). Some clones in this sample may be carry-over from other donors' samples. The chain's CDR3 is CAISHKEGDSRLQETQYF. The CDR3 DNA is TGTGCCATCAGCCATAAGGAGGGGGACAGCCGCCTCCAAGAGACCCAGTACTTC.